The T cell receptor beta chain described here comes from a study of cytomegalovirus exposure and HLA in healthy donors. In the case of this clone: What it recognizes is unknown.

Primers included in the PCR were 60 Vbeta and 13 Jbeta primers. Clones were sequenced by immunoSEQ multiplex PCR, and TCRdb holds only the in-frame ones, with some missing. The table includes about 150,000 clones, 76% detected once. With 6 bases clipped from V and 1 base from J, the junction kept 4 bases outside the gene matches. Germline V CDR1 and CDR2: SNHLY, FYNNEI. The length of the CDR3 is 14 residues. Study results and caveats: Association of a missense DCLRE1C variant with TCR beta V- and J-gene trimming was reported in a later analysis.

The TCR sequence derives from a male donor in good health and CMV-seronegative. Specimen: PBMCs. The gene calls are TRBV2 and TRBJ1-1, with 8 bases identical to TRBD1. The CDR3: CASRRGTGNTEAFF. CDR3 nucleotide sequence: TGTGCCAGCAGACGCGGGACAGGGAACACTGAAGCTTTCTTT.